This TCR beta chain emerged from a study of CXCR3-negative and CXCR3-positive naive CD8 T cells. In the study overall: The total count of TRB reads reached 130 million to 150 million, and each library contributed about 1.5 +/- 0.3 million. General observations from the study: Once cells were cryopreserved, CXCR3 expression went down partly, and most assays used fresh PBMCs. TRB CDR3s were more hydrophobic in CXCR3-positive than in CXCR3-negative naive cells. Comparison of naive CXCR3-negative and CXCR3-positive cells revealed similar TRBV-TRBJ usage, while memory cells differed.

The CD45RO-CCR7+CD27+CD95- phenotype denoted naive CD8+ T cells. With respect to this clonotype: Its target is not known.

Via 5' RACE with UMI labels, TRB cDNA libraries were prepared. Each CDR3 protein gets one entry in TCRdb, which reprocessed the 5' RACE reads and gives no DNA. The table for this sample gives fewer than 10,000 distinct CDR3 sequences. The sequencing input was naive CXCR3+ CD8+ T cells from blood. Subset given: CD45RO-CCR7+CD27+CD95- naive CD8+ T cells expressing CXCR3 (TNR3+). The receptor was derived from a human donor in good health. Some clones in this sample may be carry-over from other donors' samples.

CDR3 sequence reads: CSVDLVSAEAFF. J is TRBJ1-1 and V is TRBV29-1. Germline V gives CDR1 SQVTM, CDR2 ANQGSEA. The CDR3 loop spans 12 amino acids.